The 13 T cell receptor beta chains given below trace back to one sample, sequenced in a study of CD8+ T cells in alopecia areata. RNA extraction was followed by reverse transcription into cDNA, which acted as the sequencing template. Produced via immunoSEQ multiplex PCR; TCRdb's table is partial and in-frame only. Of about 190,000 clones in the sample, 60% were seen once. The treatment here: oral pan-JAK inhibitor, 5-10 mg twice daily. This specimen was CD4+ T cells sorted from blood, taken at week 24, from a patient treated with tofacitinib. The receptors come from a human donor with alopecia areata.

This clone appeared once. V and J are TRBV5-4 and TRBJ1-6, with TRBD1 as a possible D gene (5 bases). Germline V gene lookup returns CDR1 SGHNT and CDR2 YYREEE (reference sequence). Trimming took 4 bases from V and 7 from J, leaving 21 bases between them. This CDR3 comprises 17 residues. The CDR3 sequence: CASSPWSGVGDNSPLHF. The CDR3 nucleotides are TGTGCCAGCAGCCCCTGGTCGGGAGTGGGGGACAATTCACCCCTCCACTTT.

The chain combines TRBV5-1 with TRBJ1-1; weak D call: TRBD1 (6 bases). Germline CDR1 and CDR2: SGHRS and YFSETQ. The CDR3 consists of 16 residues. The germline V and J ends were trimmed by 4 bases and 4 bases, with 20 bases remaining between them. The chain's CDR3 is CASSPNTGKGVTEAFF. For the CDR3, the DNA is TGCGCCAGCAGCCCGAACACAGGGAAAGGTGTCACTGAAGCTTTCTTT.

A few counts support this clone. V usage is TRBV11-1 and J usage is TRBJ2-2, with a tentative D call TRBD2 (5 bases). Germline CDR1 reads SGHAT; CDR2 reads FQDESV (reference sequence). This CDR3 comprises 12 residues. V dropped 5 bases and J dropped 5 bases, with 6 bases sitting between them. CDR3 sequence (DNA): TGTGCCAGCAGCGGCGGGACCGGGGAGCTGTTTTTT. This sequence encodes CASSGGTGELFF. Variable domain in full (rest from reference TRBV11-1 and TRBJ2-2): EAEVAQSPRYKITEKSQAVAFWCDPISGHATLYWYRQILGQGPELLVQFQDESVVDDSQLPKDRFSAERLKGVDSTLKIQPAELGDSAMYLCASSGGTGELFFGEGSRLTVL.

This clone showed up just a few times. The V call is TRBV7-3, the J call TRBJ1-6; D not certain. Germline CDR1 and CDR2: SGHTA and FQGTGA. This CDR3 is built from 15 residues. V was trimmed by 5 bases and J by 7 bases, leaving 15 bases between them. CDR3 DNA: TGTGCCAGCAGCGACCCGCGGGAGCGGAATTCACCCCTCCACTTT. Translated: CASSDPRERNSPLHF.

V and J are TRBV30 and TRBJ1-2; D is unclear. The germline V gene encodes CDR1 GTSNPN and CDR2 SVGIG (reference sequence). The V end was cut by 2 bases, the J end by 5 bases, with 12 bases between. This CDR3 contains 13 residues. CDR3 DNA sequence: TGTGCCTGGAGTTCCGGACGAGGGTATGGCTACACCTTC. Translated: CAWSSGRGYGYTF. The whole variable domain, filled in from reference TRBV30 and TRBJ1-2, reads SQTIHQWPATLVQPVGSPLSLECTVEGTSNPNLYWYRQAAGRGLQLLFYSVGIGQISSEVPQNLSASRPQDRQFILSSKKLLLSDSGFYLCAWSSGRGYGYTFGSGTRLTVV.

As for this clone: At one end the junction does not follow the germline gene, possibly because of a read error. This chain uses TRBV29-1 with TRBJ1-2; tentatively, D is TRBD1 (6 bases). CDR3 length equals 15 residues. Germline-derived CDR1 and CDR2 are SQVTM and ANQGSEA. This chain's CDR3 is CSAEPDRPKNYGYTF. CDR3 sequence (DNA): TGCAGCGCTGAACCGGACAGACCCAAAAACTATGGCTACACCTTC.

V is TRBV4-3 and J is TRBJ2-7, with TRBD1 matching 11 bases. Germline assignment: CDR1 LGHNA and CDR2 YSLEER. After removal of 0 bases from V and 3 bases from J, the junction contained 4 bases not matched to a gene. The length of the CDR3 is 16 residues. The CDR3 region is CASSQERDRGFYEQYF. Here the CDR3 DNA reads TGCGCCAGCAGCCAAGAAAGGGACAGGGGGTTCTACGAGCAGTACTTC.

V gene TRBV29-1 combines with J gene TRBJ1-1; D call uncertain. This CDR3 has 13 amino acids. V shed 6 bases and J shed 5 bases, with 16 bases lying between them. Germline V gene lookup returns CDR1 SQVTM and CDR2 ANQGSEA. CDR3 DNA: TGCAGCGTGGTGGGCGTACTTCATACTGAAGCTTTCTTT. Protein: CSVVGVLHTEAFF.

V is TRBV5-6 and J is TRBJ2-1; 14 bases agree with TRBD2. The CDR3 is 16 residues long. Per germline, CDR1 SGHDT and CDR2 YYEEEE. With V trimmed by 3 bases and J by 4 bases, 3 bases remained unmatched. The CDR3 DNA reads as TGTGCCAGCAGCTACTGGACTAGCGGGGGGTACAATGAGCAGTTCTTC. Protein sequence: CASSYWTSGGYNEQFF. Filled out from reference TRBV5-6 and TRBJ2-1, the complete variable domain reads DAGVTQSPTHLIKTRGQQVTLRCSPKSGHDTVSWYQQALGQGPQFIFQYYEEEERQRGNFPDRFSGHQFPNYSSELNVNALLLGDSALYLCASSYWTSGGYNEQFFGPGTRLTVL.

This clone showed up just once. V and J are TRBV29-1 and TRBJ2-3; no definite D call. Trimming took 4 bases from V and 4 from J, leaving 15 bases between them. From germline, CDR1 is SQVTM and CDR2 ANQGSEA. The CDR3 covers 14 residues. This CDR3 reads CSVGLFQTSDTQYF. The CDR3 nucleotides read TGCAGCGTTGGGCTGTTTCAAACATCAGATACGCAGTATTTT.

The chain carries TRBV27 and TRBJ2-1; tentative D call: TRBD1 (5 bases). With 6 bases removed from V and 7 bases from J, the gap between germline ends came to 16 bases. This CDR3 region has 14 residues. CDR1 MNHEY and CDR2 SMNVEV come from the germline V gene (reference sequence). CDR3 DNA sequence: TGTGCCAGCAGCCGAGACCAAGGACAAAATGAGCAGTTCTTC. Protein sequence: CASSRDQGQNEQFF.

J is TRBJ1-2 and V is TRBV6-5, with a possible D match to TRBD1 (5 bases). Germline V gene sequence: CDR1 MNHEY, CDR2 SVGAGI. This CDR3 is 15 amino acids long. The V end lost 5 bases, the J end lost 1 base, and 14 bases lay between the germline ends. This chain's CDR3 is CASSPFDSYNYGYTF. CDR3 nucleotides: TGTGCCAGCAGTCCTTTCGACAGCTATAACTATGGCTACACCTTC.

V usage is TRBV9 and J usage is TRBJ2-3; 8 bases fit TRBD2. CDR1 and CDR2 from the germline V gene are SGDLS and YYNGEE. After removal of 4 bases from V and 0 bases from J, the junction contained 1 base not matched to a gene. The CDR3 totals 14 residues. In DNA form, the CDR3 reads TGTGCCAGCAGCAAGCGGGAGAGCACAGATACGCAGTATTTT. This gives the protein CASSKRESTDTQYF.